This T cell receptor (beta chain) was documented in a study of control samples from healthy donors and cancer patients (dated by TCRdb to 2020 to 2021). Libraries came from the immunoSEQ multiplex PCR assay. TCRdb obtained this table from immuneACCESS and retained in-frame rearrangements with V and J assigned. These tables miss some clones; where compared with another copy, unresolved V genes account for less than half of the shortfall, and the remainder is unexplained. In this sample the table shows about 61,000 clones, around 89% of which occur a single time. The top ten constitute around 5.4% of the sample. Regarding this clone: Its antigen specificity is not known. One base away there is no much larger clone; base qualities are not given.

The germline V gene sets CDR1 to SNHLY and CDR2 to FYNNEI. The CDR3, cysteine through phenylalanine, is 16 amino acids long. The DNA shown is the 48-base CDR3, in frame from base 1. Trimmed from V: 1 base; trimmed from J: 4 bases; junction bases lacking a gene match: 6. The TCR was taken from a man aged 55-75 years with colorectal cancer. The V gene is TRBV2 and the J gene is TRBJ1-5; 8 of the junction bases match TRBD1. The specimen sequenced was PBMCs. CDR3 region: CASSEGRGRRNQPQHF. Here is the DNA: TGTGCCAGCAGTGAAGGCAGGGGGCGCCGGAATCAGCCCCAGCATTTT.